Below, one T cell receptor beta chain is given with its context. This sample is part of a study of shared clonotypes between healthy human individuals. Germline CDR1 is MDHEN and CDR2 is SYDVKM. The CDR3 totals 13 residues. V lost 4 bases and J 5 bases, leaving 11 bases between the germline ends. Profiling relied on immunoSEQ multiplex PCR, and the TCRdb table lists in-frame clones only, not all of them. Of about 2.3 million clones in the sample, approximately 95% were seen once. The investigators split CD4+ cells into a CD45RA+ naive subset and a CD45RA-negative memory subset. Material: naive CD4+ T cells from PBMCs. Subset specified: CD45RA+ positively selected. The V call is TRBV28, the J call TRBJ1-2; perhaps TRBD1 as D (5 bases). The receptor comes from a man in his late teens or twenties in good health. Some clones in this sample may be carry-over from other donors' samples. CDR3 residues: CASSSREEYGYTF. The CDR3 region has the DNA TGTGCCAGCAGTTCCAGGGAAGAGTATGGCTACACCTTC.